The rows below give T cell receptor beta chains drawn from one sample of a study of Ad26.COV2.S vaccination and SARS-CoV-2 variants. Method: immunoSEQ multiplex PCR; TCRdb's copy keeps in-frame clones and lacks some. This table has over 400,000 clones, roughly 90% appearing once. This material consisted of peripheral blood, taken in a trial of Ad26.COV2.S vaccine versus placebo. The receptors were gathered from a person aged 18-60 years who received the Ad26.COV2.S COVID-19 vaccine or a placebo. Both conserved end residues are part of each CDR3. The order of the fields is J gene, clone size, V gene, D gene, CDR3 DNA, CDR3 protein. A D gene is named only where the DNA matches it firmly. A row's size may be missing; if present it is once, few, many or a size class.

>TRBJ1-4|.|TRBV11-2|.
TGTGCCAGCAGCTTAGAGGGGGGCCCCACAACTAATGAAAAACTGTTTTTT
CASSLEGGPTTNEKLFF
>TRBJ2-5|.|TRBV6-1|TRBD2
TGTGCCAGCAGTGAAGAACTAGCGGGGCGACAAGAGACCCAGTACTTC
CASSEELAGRQETQYF
>TRBJ1-1|.|TRBV11-2|.
TGTGCCAGCAGCTTAGGGTCCCTGGTGTGGAACACTGAAGCTTTCTTT
CASSLGSLVWNTEAFF
>TRBJ1-4|.|TRBV5-1|TRBD1
TGCGCCAGCAGCTTCGAAGGGGGCGCTGCTGAAAAACTGTTTTTT
CASSFEGGAAEKLFF
>TRBJ1-2|.|TRBV19|.
TGTGCCAGCACCAGCACGTCCAGGGCAGGGGGCTACACCTTC
CASTSTSRAGGYTF
>TRBJ1-2|.|TRBV19|TRBD1
TGTGCCAGTAGTGCAGGGGGCATTGGCTATGGCTACACCTTC
CASSAGGIGYGYTF
>TRBJ2-5|once|TRBV6-2/TRBV6-3|TRBD2
TGTGCCAGCAGTTATGAGGTGGCTAGCGGGCAAGAGACCCAGTACTTC
CASSYEVASGQETQYF
>TRBJ1-2|.|TRBV6-5|.
TGTGCCAGCAGTCTCAAAAGACTATATGGCTACACCTTC
CASSLKRLYGYTF
>TRBJ1-2|.|TRBV7-9|TRBD1
TGTGCCAGCAGCTGGGACAGAGCTAACTATGGCTACACCTTC
CASSWDRANYGYTF
>TRBJ2-3|.|TRBV5-4|.
TGTGCCAGCAGCTTATCCCGAGGAACAGATACGCAGTATTTT
CASSLSRGTDTQYF
>TRBJ2-7|.|TRBV3-1/TRBV3-2|.
TGTGCCAGCAGCTCGGGACTTTCCTACGAGCAGTACTTC
CASSSGLSYEQYF
>TRBJ1-1|.|TRBV6-6|TRBD1
TGTGCCAGCACCTTTAGACAGGGACAAATGAACACTGAAGCTTTCTTT
CASTFRQGQMNTEAFF
>TRBJ2-7|many|TRBV27|.
TGTGCCAGCACCCCAGACAGGTTGAGCTCCTACGAGCAGTACTTC
CASTPDRLSSYEQYF
>TRBJ2-7|.|TRBV11-2|.
TGTGCCAGCAGCACTAGGGGGGGGATCAACGAGCAGTACTTC
CASSTRGGINEQYF
>TRBJ1-2|.|TRBV13|.
TGTGCCAGCAGCACCGGCGTAAACTATGGCTACACCTTC
CASSTGVNYGYTF
>TRBJ2-5|.|TRBV5-6|.
TGTGCCAGCAGCTTGGATCCCCGGGGGGAGACCCAGTACTTC
CASSLDPRGETQYF
>TRBJ2-2|.|TRBV19|.
TGTGCCAGTAGTATCGAGGTCACCGGGGAGCTGTTTTTT
CASSIEVTGELFF
>TRBJ1-1|.|TRBV12-5|TRBD1
TGTGCTAGTGGTTCTTCGACAGGGATGGGCACTGAAGCTTTCTTT
CASGSSTGMGTEAFF
>TRBJ1-5|.|TRBV6-6|.
TGTGCCAGCAGCAAACAGGGTGATCCTCAGCCCCAGCATTTT
CASSKQGDPQPQHF
>TRBJ1-5|.|TRBV4-3|.
TGCGCCAGCAGCCAAGAATGGGCGGGTAGCAATCAGCCCCAGCATTTT
CASSQEWAGSNQPQHF
>TRBJ1-2|.|TRBV19|.
TGTGCCAGTAGTATCCCAGTGTTCGGATTCTATGGCTACACCTTC
CASSIPVFGFYGYTF
>TRBJ2-3|.|TRBV3-1/TRBV3-2|TRBD2
TGTGCCAGCAGCCAAGACGGAGCGGCTAGCGGGGGTACAGATACGCAGTATTTT
CASSQDGAASGGTDTQYF
>TRBJ1-5|.|TRBV4-3|.
TGCGCCAGCAGCCAAGTTCAGGGCCCACAGCCCCAGCATTTT
CASSQVQGPQPQHF
>TRBJ1-1|.|TRBV4-3|TRBD1
TGCGCCAGCAGCCAAGATTCTTTCCCGGGACAGGGAGGGACGAACACTGAAGCTTTCTTT
CASSQDSFPGQGGTNTEAFF
>TRBJ1-4|.|TRBV7-6|TRBD1
TGTGCCAGCAGCTTCCCACAGGGGGCGGGTGAAAAACTGTTTTTT
CASSFPQGAGEKLFF
>TRBJ2-1|.|TRBV11-3|.
TGTGCCAGCAGCTTAGCAGGGGAGCTTGAGCAGTTCTTC
CASSLAGELEQFF
>TRBJ2-5|.|TRBV4-2|.
TGTGCCAGCAGCCAAGATTGGACTATCCAAGAGACCCAGTACTTC
CASSQDWTIQETQYF
>TRBJ2-7|.|TRBV6-6|.
TGTGCCAGCAGTAGGGACCTAAGATGGTTCGAGCAGTACTTC
CASSRDLRWFEQYF
>TRBJ2-7|.|TRBV3-1/TRBV3-2|.
TGTGCCAGCAGCCAAGGAGGCGGGGTAGGCGAGCAGTACTTC
CASSQGGGVGEQYF
>TRBJ2-3|.|TRBV7-2|.
TGTGCCAGCTCTTACACAGATACGCAGTATTTT
CASSYTDTQYF
>TRBJ2-5|.|TRBV20-1|.
TGCAGTGCTAGAGGGGTTGAGACCCAGTACTTC
CSARGVETQYF
>TRBJ2-7|.|TRBV2|TRBD1
TGTGCCAGCAGTGGTGCGGGACAGGGCGACTACGAGCAGTACTTC
CASSGAGQGDYEQYF
>TRBJ2-2|.|TRBV11-2|.
TGTGCCAGCAGCTTCCCGATGTTTACCGGGGAGCTGTTTTTT
CASSFPMFTGELFF